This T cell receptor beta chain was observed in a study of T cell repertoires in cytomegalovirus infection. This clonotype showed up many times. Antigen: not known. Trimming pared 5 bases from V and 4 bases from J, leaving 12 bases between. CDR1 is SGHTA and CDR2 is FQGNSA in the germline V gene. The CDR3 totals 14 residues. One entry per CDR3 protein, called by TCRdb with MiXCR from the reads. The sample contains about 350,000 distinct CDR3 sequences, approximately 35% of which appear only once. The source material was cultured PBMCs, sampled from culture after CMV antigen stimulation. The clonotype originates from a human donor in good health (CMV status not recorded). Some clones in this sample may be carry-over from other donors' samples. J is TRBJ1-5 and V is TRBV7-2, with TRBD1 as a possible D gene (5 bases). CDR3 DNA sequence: TGTGCCAGCAGCCAAGCAGGGTTGAATCAGCCCCAGCATTTT. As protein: CASSQAGLNQPQHF. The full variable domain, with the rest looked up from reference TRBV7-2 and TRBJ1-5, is GAGVSQSPSNKVTEKGKDVELRCDPISGHTALYWYRQSLGQGLEFLIYFQGNSAPDKSGLPSDRFSAERTGGSVSTLTIQRTQQEDSAVYLCASSQAGLNQPQHFGDGTRLSIL.